The rows below give T cell receptor beta chains drawn from one sample of a study of cytomegalovirus exposure and HLA in healthy donors. Clones were sequenced by immunoSEQ multiplex PCR, and TCRdb holds only the in-frame ones, with some missing. The data show around 99,000 clones, over 75% seen once. Sample: PBMCs. All receptors come from a man between 25 and 39 years old in good health and CMV-seronegative. The CDR3 runs from the conserved cysteine through the conserved F or W. The D gene is left open where the match is weak.

V: TRBV30
D: -
CDR3: CAWTGYPMNTEAFF

V: TRBV4-2
D: -
CDR3: CASSHLRVGVYEQYF

V: TRBV7-8
D: -
CDR3: CASSDAGRVGSYEQYF

V: TRBV28
D: -
CDR3: CASSGEGVHSNQPQHF

V: TRBV19
D: -
CDR3: CASKQGNTEAFF

V: TRBV11-2
D: TRBD1
CDR3: CASSLTGQLVSGANVLTF

V: TRBV9
D: -
CDR3: CASSAGTRADTQYF

V: TRBV27
D: -
CDR3: CASSPYGTQYF

V: TRBV27
D: TRBD1
CDR3: CASSGTGYEQYF

V: TRBV6-4
D: TRBD2
CDR3: CASSDIASGDYNEQFF

V: TRBV10-3
D: TRBD1
CDR3: CATKGGQVYEQYF

V: TRBV28
D: TRBD1
CDR3: CASRRQGVHNEQFF

V: TRBV11-2
D: TRBD1
CDR3: CASSHHTLDRDEQYF

V: TRBV11-1
D: TRBD1
CDR3: CASSPWTGGAGIGEQFF

V: TRBV9
D: -
CDR3: CASSGRDNNYGYTF

V: TRBV7-8
D: -
CDR3: CASSPTVGGLSTDTQYF

V: TRBV5-1
D: TRBD2
CDR3: CASRAGTSGETQYF

V: TRBV29-1
D: -
CDR3: CSVEAVRGSGELFF

V: TRBV25-1
D: TRBD2
CDR3: CASSETGGTEQFF

V: TRBV2
D: TRBD2
CDR3: CASSEKGLAGVAQYF

V: TRBV16
D: TRBD2
CDR3: CASSQSGGTRLANEQFF

V: TRBV6-1
D: -
CDR3: CASSTGFEQYF

V: TRBV7-8
D: TRBD1
CDR3: CASSPTQGAEGYTF

V: TRBV7-8
D: TRBD1
CDR3: CASSRTGGIYNSPLHF

V: TRBV2
D: TRBD1
CDR3: CASSGWDRGQETQYF

V: TRBV5-4
D: -
CDR3: CASSFGGAVGNTEAFF

V: TRBV29-1
D: -
CDR3: CPLSYEQYF

V: TRBV5-4
D: TRBD2
CDR3: CASSLGGGGAGDTQYF

V: TRBV29-1
D: TRBD2
CDR3: CSAQAGGQFF

V: TRBV30
D: TRBD2
CDR3: CAWTHSGVAGGFQETQYF

V: TRBV6-4
D: -
CDR3: CASSTTSNTEAFF

V: TRBV7-2
D: TRBD2
CDR3: CASSPRGTSIFGANVLTF

V: TRBV9
D: TRBD2
CDR3: CASSAGTSGRANEQYF

V: TRBV7-2
D: TRBD2
CDR3: CASSLTTSGQETQYF

V: TRBV6-5
D: TRBD1
CDR3: CASRRPGQGWNEQFF

V: TRBV30
D: TRBD2
CDR3: CAWSVLAGVRTDTQYF

V: TRBV5-1
D: -
CDR3: CASSVGASGDQFF

V: TRBV5-1
D: -
CDR3: CASSLLVSTGRRGANVLTF

V: TRBV6-1
D: -
CDR3: CASSEAGGPSETQYF

V: TRBV30
D: -
CDR3: CAWRRGLLRHGYTF

V: TRBV6-1
D: TRBD2
CDR3: CASSVFSGGYNEQFF

V: TRBV11-2
D: TRBD1
CDR3: CASSLGQGTTEAFF

V: TRBV4-2
D: TRBD1
CDR3: CASSQDRTGVAYF

V: TRBV7-2
D: TRBD2
CDR3: CASSLGMGGGSSTDTQYF

V: TRBV5-4
D: TRBD1
CDR3: CASSLGQGVYEQYF

V: TRBV30
D: TRBD2
CDR3: CAWSTSGGRSVQYF

V: TRBV6-5
D: TRBD2
CDR3: CASSKSGISSETQYF

V: TRBV7-8
D: TRBD2
CDR3: CASSPGTSGTGSSYNEQFF

V: TRBV30
D: -
CDR3: CAWSVRDNEQFF

V: TRBV21-1
D: -
CDR3: CASKAGSTDTQYF

V: TRBV4-1
D: TRBD2
CDR3: CASRRATSGGLSYNEQFF

V: TRBV30
D: TRBD2
CDR3: CAWSVSSGPYEQYF

V: TRBV19
D: -
CDR3: CASSRTGYEQYF

V: TRBV6-5
D: -
CDR3: CASSYAPGTEAFF

V: TRBV10-1
D: -
CDR3: CAVAGNTGELFF

V: TRBV4-1
D: -
CDR3: CASSQGTTKSIPPGELFF

V: TRBV28
D: TRBD1
CDR3: CASSSSGQGLYNEQFF